This TCR beta chain was obtained from a study of OX40 agonist ivuxolimab in advanced cancers. Study-level information: People who had prior anti-PD-1, anti-PD-L1 or anti-CTLA-4 therapy could take part, and less than 50% had some. Study results and limitations: Certain nonresponders additionally had low normalized T-cell clonal expansion. Expanded peripheral T cell antigen specificity was not determined.

About this clone itself: Its cognate antigen is unknown.

The CDR3 totals 15 residues. The germline gives CDR1 SGHTA, CDR2 FQGTGA. V was trimmed by 5 bases and J by 4 bases, leaving 15 bases between them. The protocol was immunoSEQ multiplex PCR, while the TCRdb copy is restricted to in-frame clones and leaves out a portion. This table has almost 70,000 clones, around 89% appearing once. V gene TRBV7-3 combines with J gene TRBJ2-1; D may be TRBD1 or TRBD2 (5 bases each). The source is an adult with an advanced solid tumor such as melanoma, head and neck, liver or kidney cancer. The sequenced sample was CD4+ or CD8+ T cells sorted from blood, obtained in a trial of the OX40 agonist ivuxolimab. The CDR3 sequence: CASSLMGTRYNEQFF. CDR3 nucleotide sequence: TGTGCCAGCAGCCTTATGGGGACCCGTTACAATGAGCAGTTCTTC. The full variable domain, completed using reference TRBV7-3 and TRBJ2-1, is GAGVSQTPSNKVTEKGKYVELRCDPISGHTALYWYRQSLGQGPEFLIYFQGTGAADDSGLPNDRFFAVRPEGSVSTLKIQRTERGDSAVYLCASSLMGTRYNEQFFGPGTRLTVL.